This TCR beta chain came from a study of cytomegalovirus exposure and HLA in healthy donors. The PCR ran on 60 Vbeta and 13 Jbeta primers. TCRdb keeps only in-frame clones here, not all; method: immunoSEQ multiplex PCR. Among 130,000 or so clones listed, 75% to 85% were seen once. The CDR3 is 13 amino acids. Germline V gene sequence: CDR1 LNHDA, CDR2 SQIVND (reference sequence). V was pared by 9 bases and J by 1 base, with 5 bases of the junction left unmatched. Points on this clone: Its specificity is unknown.

Study-wide results and limits: Later on, a genetic analysis was performed. It linked a missense variant in DCLRE1C with V- and J-gene trimming of TCR beta. Most TCR beta V segments were productive about 90% or about 30% of the time in an earlier analysis.

All donors participated as healthy donors of bone marrow. The sequencing input was PBMCs. The chain carries TRBV19 and TRBJ1-1; 7 bases map to TRBD1. This clonotype was sampled from a woman in her forties or fifties in good health and CMV-seropositive. CDR3 nucleotide sequence: TGTGCCAGCCACAGGGGAGGGAACACTGAAGCTTTCTTT. It yields the protein CASHRGGNTEAFF.